This T cell receptor (beta chain) was identified in a study of Ad26.COV2.S vaccination and SARS-CoV-2 variants. Study-level background: Each vaccinee took Ad26.COV2.S intramuscularly, once or twice 56 days apart.

Overall study results and limits: People given the vaccine had a wider spike-specific TCR breadth than placebo recipients did. Reported post-vaccination CD8+ and CD4+ T cell responses to spike showed substantial breadth.

About this clone: Its antigen is unidentified.

Germline loops: CDR1 LGHDT, CDR2 YNNKEL (reference sequence). The J segment lost 6 bases and the V segment lost 2 bases, leaving 9 bases of the junction unmatched. There are 17 residues in the CDR3. The treatment was: some 19 received Ad26.COV2.S at low or high dose, single or two shots; about 5 received placebo; per-sample allocation not given. The investigators took samples on day 63 after the first vaccine or placebo injection. The data were produced by immunoSEQ multiplex PCR, yet TCRdb's version contains in-frame clones alone and is incomplete. The table shows about 350,000 clones, with 80% to 90% occurring only once.

This sequence originates from a person aged 18-65 years who received the Ad26.COV2.S COVID-19 vaccine or a placebo. The chain couples TRBV3-1 (or the pseudogene TRBV3-2) to TRBJ2-2; 10 bases are shared with TRBD1. Sequences were derived from peripheral blood, sampled in a trial of Ad26.COV2.S vaccine versus placebo. CDR3 bases: TGTGCCAGCAGCCAACCCCAACGTGGGACAGGGGCCGGGGAGCTGTTTTTT. This encodes CASSQPQRGTGAGELFF.